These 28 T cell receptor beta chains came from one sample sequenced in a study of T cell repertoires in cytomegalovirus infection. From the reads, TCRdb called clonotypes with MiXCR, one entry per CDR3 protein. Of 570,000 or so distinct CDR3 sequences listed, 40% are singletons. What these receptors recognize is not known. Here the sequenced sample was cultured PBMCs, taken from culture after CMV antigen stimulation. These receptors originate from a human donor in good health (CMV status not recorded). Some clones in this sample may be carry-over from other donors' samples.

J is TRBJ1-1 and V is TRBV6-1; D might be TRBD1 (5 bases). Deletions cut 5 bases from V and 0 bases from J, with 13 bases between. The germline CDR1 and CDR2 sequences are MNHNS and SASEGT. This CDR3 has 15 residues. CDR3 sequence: CASSPRGPLNTEAFF. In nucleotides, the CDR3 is TGTGCCAGCAGTCCCCGGGGCCCTTTGAACACTGAAGCTTTCTTT.

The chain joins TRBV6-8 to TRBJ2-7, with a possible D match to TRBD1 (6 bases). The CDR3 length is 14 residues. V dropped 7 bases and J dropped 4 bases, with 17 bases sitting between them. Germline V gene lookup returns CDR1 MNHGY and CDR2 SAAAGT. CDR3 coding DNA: TGTGCCAGCACCTTGGGACATGGGGCATACGAGCAGTACTTC. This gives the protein CASTLGHGAYEQYF.

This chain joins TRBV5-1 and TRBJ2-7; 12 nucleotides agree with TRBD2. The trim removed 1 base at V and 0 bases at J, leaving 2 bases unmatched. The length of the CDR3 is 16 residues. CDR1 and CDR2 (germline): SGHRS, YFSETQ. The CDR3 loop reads CASSLTSGGHSYEQYF. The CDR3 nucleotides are TGCGCCAGCAGCTTGACTAGCGGGGGGCACTCCTACGAGCAGTACTTC.

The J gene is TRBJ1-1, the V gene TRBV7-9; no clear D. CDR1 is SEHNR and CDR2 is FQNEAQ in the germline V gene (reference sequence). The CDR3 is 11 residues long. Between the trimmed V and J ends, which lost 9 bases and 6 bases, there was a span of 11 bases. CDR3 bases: TGTGCCAGTGATGATGGTTCTGAAGCTTTCTTT. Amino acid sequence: CASDDGSEAFF. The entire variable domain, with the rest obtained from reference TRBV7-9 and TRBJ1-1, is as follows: DTGVSQNPRHKITKRGQNVTFRCDPISEHNRLYWYRQTLGQGPEFLTYFQNEAQLEKSRLLSDRFSAERPKGSFSTLEIQRTEQGDSAMYLCASDDGSEAFFGQGTRLTVV.

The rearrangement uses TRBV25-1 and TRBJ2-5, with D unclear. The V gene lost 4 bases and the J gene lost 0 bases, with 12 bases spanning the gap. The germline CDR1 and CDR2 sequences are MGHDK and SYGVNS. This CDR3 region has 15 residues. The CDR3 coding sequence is TGTGCCAGCAGTGGACGGAGTCTGTACCAAGAGACCCAGTACTTC. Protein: CASSGRSLYQETQYF.

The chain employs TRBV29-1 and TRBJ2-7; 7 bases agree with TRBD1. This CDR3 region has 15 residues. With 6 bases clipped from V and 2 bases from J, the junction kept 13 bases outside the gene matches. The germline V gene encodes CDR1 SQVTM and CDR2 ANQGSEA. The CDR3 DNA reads TGCAGCGTAGCAAGACCGGACAGGAGTACCTACGAGCAGTACTTC. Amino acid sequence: CSVARPDRSTYEQYF.

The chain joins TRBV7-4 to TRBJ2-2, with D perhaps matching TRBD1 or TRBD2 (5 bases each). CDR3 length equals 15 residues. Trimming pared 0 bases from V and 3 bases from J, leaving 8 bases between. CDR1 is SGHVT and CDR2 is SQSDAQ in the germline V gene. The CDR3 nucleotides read TGTGCCAGCAGCTTAGCGGGGACGGACACCGGGGAGCTGTTTTTT. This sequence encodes CASSLAGTDTGELFF.

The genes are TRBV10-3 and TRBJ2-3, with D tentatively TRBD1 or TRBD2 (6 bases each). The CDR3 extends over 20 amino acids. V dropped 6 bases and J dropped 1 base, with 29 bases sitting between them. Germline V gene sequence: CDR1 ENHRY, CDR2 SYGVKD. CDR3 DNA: TGTGCCATCAGGGACCCGACAGGACCTCGGGGTAGCGGAGGCACAGATACGCAGTATTTT. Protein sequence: CAIRDPTGPRGSGGTDTQYF.

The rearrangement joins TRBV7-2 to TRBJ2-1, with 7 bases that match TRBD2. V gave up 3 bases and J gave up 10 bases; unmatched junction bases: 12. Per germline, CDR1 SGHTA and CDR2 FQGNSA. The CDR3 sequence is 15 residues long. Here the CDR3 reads CASSLWLAAEGEQFF. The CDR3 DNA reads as TGTGCCAGCAGCTTGTGGCTAGCGGCCGAGGGGGAGCAGTTCTTC.

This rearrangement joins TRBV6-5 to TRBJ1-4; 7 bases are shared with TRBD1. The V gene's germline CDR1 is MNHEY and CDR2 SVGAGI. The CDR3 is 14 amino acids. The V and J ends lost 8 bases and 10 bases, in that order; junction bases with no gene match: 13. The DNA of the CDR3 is TGTGCCAGCGCCAACGGACAGGTCCTAGGAAAACTGTTTTTT. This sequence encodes CASANGQVLGKLFF.

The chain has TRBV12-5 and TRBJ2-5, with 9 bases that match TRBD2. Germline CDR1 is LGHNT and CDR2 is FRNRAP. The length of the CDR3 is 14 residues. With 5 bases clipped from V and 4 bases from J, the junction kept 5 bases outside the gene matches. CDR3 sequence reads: CASGPQTSGETQYF. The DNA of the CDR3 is TGTGCTAGTGGTCCTCAGACTAGCGGAGAGACCCAGTACTTC.

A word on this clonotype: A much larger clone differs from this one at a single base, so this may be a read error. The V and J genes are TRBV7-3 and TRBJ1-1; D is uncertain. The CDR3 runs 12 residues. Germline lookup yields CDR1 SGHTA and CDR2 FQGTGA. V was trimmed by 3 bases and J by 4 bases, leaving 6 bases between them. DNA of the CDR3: TGTGCCAGCAGCTTTAGGGTCACTGAAGCTTTCTTT. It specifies CASSFRVTEAFF. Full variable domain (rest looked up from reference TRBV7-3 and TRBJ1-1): GAGVSQTPSNKVTEKGKYVELRCDPISGHTALYWYRQSLGQGPEFLIYFQGTGAADDSGLPNDRFFAVRPEGSVSTLKIQRTERGDSAVYLCASSFRVTEAFFGQGTRLTVV.

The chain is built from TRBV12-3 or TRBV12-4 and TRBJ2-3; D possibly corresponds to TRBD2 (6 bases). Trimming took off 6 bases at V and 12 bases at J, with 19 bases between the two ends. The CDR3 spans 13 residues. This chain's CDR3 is CASSLLRTGLQYF. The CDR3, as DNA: TGTGCCAGCAGCCTATTAAGAACGGGACTTCAGTATTTT.

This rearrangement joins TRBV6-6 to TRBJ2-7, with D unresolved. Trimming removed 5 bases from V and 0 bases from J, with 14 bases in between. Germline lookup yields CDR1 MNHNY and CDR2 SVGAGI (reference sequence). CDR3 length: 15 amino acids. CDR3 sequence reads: CASSGLGWRSYEQYF. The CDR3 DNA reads TGTGCCAGCAGTGGTTTGGGGTGGCGCTCCTACGAGCAGTACTTC.

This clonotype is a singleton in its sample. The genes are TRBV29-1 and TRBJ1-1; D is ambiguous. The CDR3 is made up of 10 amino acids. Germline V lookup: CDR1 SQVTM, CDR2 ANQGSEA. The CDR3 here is CSARNTEAFF. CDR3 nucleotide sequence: TGCAGTGCGCGGAACACTGAAGCTTTCTTT.

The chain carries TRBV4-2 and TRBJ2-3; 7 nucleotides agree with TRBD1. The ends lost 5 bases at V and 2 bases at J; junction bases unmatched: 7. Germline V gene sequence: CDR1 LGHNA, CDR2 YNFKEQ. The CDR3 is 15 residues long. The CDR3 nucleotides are TGTGCCAGCAGCAGTCGGGGACAGAACACAGATACGCAGTATTTT. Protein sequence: CASSSRGQNTDTQYF.

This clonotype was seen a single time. This chain's CDR3 is CSASLRGGPSYNEQFF. The DNA of the CDR3 is TGCAGTGCTAGTTTGCGGGGGGGCCCCTCCTACAATGAGCAGTTCTTC. The chain carries TRBV20-1 and TRBJ2-1; TRBD2 matches 9 bases. CDR1 and CDR2 (germline): DFQATT, SNEGSKA (reference sequence). Unmatched junction bases numbered 6, after V lost 3 bases and J lost 0 bases. This CDR3 region has 16 residues.

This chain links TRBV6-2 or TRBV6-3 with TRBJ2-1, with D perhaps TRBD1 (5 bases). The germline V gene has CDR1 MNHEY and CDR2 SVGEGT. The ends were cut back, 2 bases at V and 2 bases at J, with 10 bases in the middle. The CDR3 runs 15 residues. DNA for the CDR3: TGTGCCAGCAGTTACCGTGGGGCAGCCTACAATGAGCAGTTCTTC. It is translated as CASSYRGAAYNEQFF.

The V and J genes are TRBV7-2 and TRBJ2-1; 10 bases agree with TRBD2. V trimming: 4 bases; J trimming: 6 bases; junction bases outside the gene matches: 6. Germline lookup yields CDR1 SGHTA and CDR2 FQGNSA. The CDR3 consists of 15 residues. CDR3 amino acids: CASSSLAGVGNEQFF. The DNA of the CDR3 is TGTGCCAGCAGCTCGCTAGCGGGAGTCGGCAATGAGCAGTTCTTC.

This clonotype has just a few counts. As DNA, the CDR3 is TGTGCCAGCAGACACGACAGTCGAGACACTGAAGCTTTCTTT. Its translation: CASRHDSRDTEAFF. The chain links TRBV7-4 to TRBJ1-1, with D possibly TRBD1 on 5 matching bases. This CDR3 has 14 amino acids. Germline loops: CDR1 SGHVT, CDR2 SQSDAQ. V gave up 6 bases and J gave up 3 bases, with 14 bases separating them.

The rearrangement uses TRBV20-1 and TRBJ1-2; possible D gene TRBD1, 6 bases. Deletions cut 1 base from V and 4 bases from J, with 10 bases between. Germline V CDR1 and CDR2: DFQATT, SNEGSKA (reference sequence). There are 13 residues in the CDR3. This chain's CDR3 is CSARGQVGYGYTF. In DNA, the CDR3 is TGCAGTGCTAGAGGACAGGTTGGCTATGGCTACACCTTC.

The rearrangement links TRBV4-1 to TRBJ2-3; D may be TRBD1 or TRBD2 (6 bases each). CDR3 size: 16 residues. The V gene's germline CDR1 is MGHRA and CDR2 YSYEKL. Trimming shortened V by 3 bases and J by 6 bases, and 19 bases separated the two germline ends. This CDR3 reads CASSHGTGRAGDTQYF. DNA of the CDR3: TGCGCCAGCAGCCACGGAACAGGGCGCGCGGGGGATACGCAGTATTTT.

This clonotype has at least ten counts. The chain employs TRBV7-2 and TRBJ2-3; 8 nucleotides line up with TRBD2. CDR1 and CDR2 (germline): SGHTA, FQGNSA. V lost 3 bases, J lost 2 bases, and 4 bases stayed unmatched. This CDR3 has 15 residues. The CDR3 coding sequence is TGTGCCAGCAGCTTGAGCGGGAGTCTCACAGATACGCAGTATTTT. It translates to CASSLSGSLTDTQYF.

The CDR3 reads CASSKGQGAGELFF. For the CDR3, the DNA is TGTGCCAGCAGCAAAGGACAGGGGGCCGGGGAGCTGTTTTTT. The V gene is TRBV7-7, the J gene TRBJ2-2, with 10 bases identical to TRBD1. Losses at the gene ends were 5 bases for V and 6 bases for J; bases not matched to a gene: 3. Germline V lookup: CDR1 SSHAT, CDR2 FNYEAQ (reference sequence). This CDR3 contains 14 residues.

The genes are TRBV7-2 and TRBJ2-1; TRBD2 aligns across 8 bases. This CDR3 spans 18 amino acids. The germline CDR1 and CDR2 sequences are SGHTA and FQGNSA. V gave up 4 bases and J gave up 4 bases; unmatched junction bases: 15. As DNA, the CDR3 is TGTGCCAGCAGCTGGGTCGGGACTAGTGGGCGGGCGTACAATGAGCAGTTCTTC. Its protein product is CASSWVGTSGRAYNEQFF.

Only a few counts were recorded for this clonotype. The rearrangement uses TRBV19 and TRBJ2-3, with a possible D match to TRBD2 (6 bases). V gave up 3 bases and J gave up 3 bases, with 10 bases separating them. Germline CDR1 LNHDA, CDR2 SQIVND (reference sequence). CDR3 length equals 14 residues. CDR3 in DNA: TGTGCCAGTAGTATGCAACTAGCAACAGATACGCAGTATTTT. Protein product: CASSMQLATDTQYF. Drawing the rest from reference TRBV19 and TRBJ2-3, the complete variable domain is DGGITQSPKYLFRKEGQNVTLSCEQNLNHDAMYWYRQDPGQGLRLIYYSQIVNDFQKGDIAEGYSVSREKKESFPLTVTSAQKNPTAFYLCASSMQLATDTQYFGPGTRLTVL.

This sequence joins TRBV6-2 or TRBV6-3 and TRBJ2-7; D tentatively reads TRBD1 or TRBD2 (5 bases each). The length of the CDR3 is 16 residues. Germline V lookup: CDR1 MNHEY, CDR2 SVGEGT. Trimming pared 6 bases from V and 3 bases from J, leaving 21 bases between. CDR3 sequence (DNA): TGTGCCAGCAGACGACACCGGGACCGACGATTCTACGAGCAGTACTTC. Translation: CASRRHRDRRFYEQYF.

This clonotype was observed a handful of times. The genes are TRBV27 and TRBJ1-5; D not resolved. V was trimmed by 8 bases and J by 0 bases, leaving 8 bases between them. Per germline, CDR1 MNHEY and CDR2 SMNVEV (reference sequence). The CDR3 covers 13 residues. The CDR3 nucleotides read TGTGCCAGCGGGATCTATAGCAATCAGCCCCAGCATTTT. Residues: CASGIYSNQPQHF.